This T cell receptor (beta chain) was recovered during a study of blood T cell repertoires in COVID-19. TCRdb keeps only in-frame clones here, not all; method: immunoSEQ multiplex PCR. The sample carries under 250,000 clones, around 80% recorded once. This CDR3 spans 18 amino acids. Germline assignment: CDR1 SGHNT and CDR2 YYREEE (reference sequence). V was pared by 3 bases and J by 3 bases, with 7 bases of the junction left unmatched. The origin of this receptor is a woman in her sixties or seventies with acute or convalescent COVID-19. The sample taken for sequencing was peripheral blood. The chain couples TRBV5-4 to TRBJ2-2; 14 bases are a match to TRBD2. Here the CDR3 reads CASSYGTSGSIDTGELFF. The CDR3 DNA follows: TGTGCCAGCAGCTACGGGACTAGCGGGAGTATCGACACCGGGGAGCTGTTTTTT. The full variable domain, with the rest looked up from reference TRBV5-4 and TRBJ2-2, is ETGVTQSPTHLIKTRGQQVTLRCSSQSGHNTVSWYQQALGQGPQFIFQYYREEENGRGNFPPRFSGLQFPNYSSELNVNALELDDSALYLCASSYGTSGSIDTGELFFGEGSRLTVL.